This is a list of T cell receptor beta chains from one sample in a study of shared clonotypes between healthy human individuals. The table came from immunoSEQ multiplex PCR; TCRdb's copy has only in-frame clones and leaves some out. This table holds 1.4 million to 1.5 million clones, roughly 96% found once. The sequencing sample was made of naive CD4+ T cells sorted from blood. All receptors derive from a man aged 25 to 40 in good health. The CDR3 runs from the conserved cysteine through the conserved F or W. A D gene is named only where the DNA matches it firmly. Expanded clones are given a class, and other clones once, few, many or no size at all.

v_gene,d_gene,len,j_gene,abundance,CDR3nt,CDR3aa
TRBV5-1,NA,13,TRBJ2-5,NA,TGCGCCAGCAGCAGTAGGGGGGGAGAGACCCAGTACTTC,CASSSRGGETQYF
TRBV7-9,NA,14,TRBJ2-4,once,TGTGCCAGCAGCTTACGGGGTGCCAAAAACATTCAGTACTTC,CASSLRGAKNIQYF
TRBV9,TRBD2,16,TRBJ2-2,NA,TGTGCCAGCAGCGGAGGGACTAGCGGGAGGACCGGGGAGCTGTTTTTT,CASSGGTSGRTGELFF
TRBV5-6,NA,13,TRBJ1-2,NA,TGTGCCAGCAACTTACAGGGAGTATATGGCTACACCTTC,CASNLQGVYGYTF
TRBV11-2,TRBD2,15,TRBJ2-7,NA,TGTGCCAGCAGCCTAGCGGGCCCCTTTATAAGGGAGCAGTACTTC,CASSLAGPFIREQYF
TRBV30,NA,14,TRBJ1-1,NA,TGTGCCTGGAGGGGAGAGACAGACAACACTGAAGCTTTCTTT,CAWRGETDNTEAFF
TRBV7-2,NA,12,TRBJ2-5,once,TGTGCCAGCAGCCCGACGGGTGAGACCCAGTACTTC,CASSPTGETQYF
TRBV28,TRBD1,17,TRBJ2-5,NA,TGTGCCAGCAGTTTGGTCGGGACAGGGGCCTACCAAGAGACCCAGTACTTC,CASSLVGTGAYQETQYF
TRBV5-5,NA,16,TRBJ2-1,NA,TGTGCCAGCAGCGGGAGCGGGCAGATCTCCTACAATGAGCAGTTCTTC,CASSGSGQISYNEQFF
TRBV7-2,NA,16,TRBJ2-1,NA,TGTGCCAGCAGCTTAGTCGGGACTCAATCCTACAATGAGCAGTTCTTC,CASSLVGTQSYNEQFF
TRBV5-1,NA,15,TRBJ2-6,NA,TGCGCCAGCAGCTTGGGACCCTCTGGGGCCAACGTCCTGACTTTC,CASSLGPSGANVLTF
TRBV10-3,NA,15,TRBJ1-5,NA,TGTGCCATCAGTCCCGACAGCCATAGCAATCAGCCCCAGCATTTT,CAISPDSHSNQPQHF
TRBV29-1,TRBD1,14,TRBJ2-7,once,TGCAGCGTTGACGGGGACAGGGGAATTTACGAGCAGTACTTC,CSVDGDRGIYEQYF
TRBV5-1,TRBD1,17,TRBJ2-5,NA,TGCGCCAGCAGCTTGGAACCCTCGGGACAGGGTTGGAAGACCCAGTACTTC,CASSLEPSGQGWKTQYF
TRBV5-4,NA,13,TRBJ2-4,NA,TGTGCCGGAACCCACGGCCTTGAAAACATTCAGTACTTC,CAGTHGLENIQYF
TRBV27,NA,13,TRBJ1-2,NA,TGTGCCAGCAGTTTGGGCACAGGCTTTGGCTACACCTTC,CASSLGTGFGYTF
TRBV9,TRBD2,18,TRBJ2-3,NA,TGTGCCAGCAGCCCGGGGGAGTCCGGGACTACCCACACAGATACGCAGTATTTT,CASSPGESGTTHTDTQYF
TRBV5-5,TRBD1,15,TRBJ2-7,NA,TGTGCCAGCAGCCCAGCACCGGGACAGTCCTACGAGCAGTACTTC,CASSPAPGQSYEQYF
TRBV19,TRBD1,13,TRBJ2-3,NA,TGTGCCAGTAGAGGGACAGGGACAGATACGCAGTATTTT,CASRGTGTDTQYF
TRBV11-2,TRBD2,15,TRBJ2-7,NA,TGTGCCAGCAGCTCGCGGACTAGCGGGAGGAACGAGCAGTACTTC,CASSSRTSGRNEQYF
TRBV29-1,NA,12,TRBJ1-5,NA,TGCAGCGTTGGGGCAGGGGATCAGCCCCAGCATTTT,CSVGAGDQPQHF
TRBV6-1,NA,12,TRBJ2-7,NA,TGTGCCAGCAGTGAGTCGGTTTCCGAGCAGTACTTC,CASSESVSEQYF
TRBV10-1,TRBD1,20,TRBJ1-5,NA,TGCGCCAACCACAGGGGGCAGGGCCAGGACCATGAGGTGGGCAATCAGCCCCAGCATTTT,CANHRGQGQDHEVGNQPQHF
TRBV27,NA,16,TRBJ2-5,NA,TGTGCCAGCAGTTTATATACAGGGTTTGGGCAAGAGACCCAGTACTTC,CASSLYTGFGQETQYF
TRBV10-3,NA,14,TRBJ2-3,NA,TGTGCCATCAGTTTGAGCGGAGGCACAGATACGCAGTATTTT,CAISLSGGTDTQYF
TRBV28,NA,15,TRBJ2-1,NA,TGTGCCAGCAGTTTTGGAGGAGCAGCCTACAATGAGCAGTTCTTC,CASSFGGAAYNEQFF
TRBV19,NA,12,TRBJ1-2,NA,TGTGCCAGTAGTATTAAGGGCTATGGCTACACCTTC,CASSIKGYGYTF
TRBV7-8,NA,15,TRBJ2-5,NA,TGTGCCAGCAGCTCCGGTGGGGAGTACCAAGAGACCCAGTACTTC,CASSSGGEYQETQYF
TRBV18,NA,14,TRBJ2-5,NA,TGTGCCAGCTCAGCCCAGGGGGGTGAAGCGACCCAGTACTTC,CASSAQGGEATQYF
TRBV11-2,TRBD1,15,TRBJ2-7,NA,TGTGCCAGCAGCTCCGGGACAGGGGGAATCCACGAGCAGTACTTC,CASSSGTGGIHEQYF
TRBV5-1,NA,15,TRBJ1-4,NA,TGCGCCAGCACCGCTTCTCCGGGGGAGAATGAAAAACTGTTTTTT,CASTASPGENEKLFF
TRBV18,NA,14,TRBJ1-1,NA,TGTGCCAGCTCACCTTCACACGGGAACACTGAAGCTTTCTTT,CASSPSHGNTEAFF
TRBV9,NA,15,TRBJ2-7,NA,TGTGCCAGCAGCCCGGACCCCGGAAAGACTTACGAGCAGTACTTC,CASSPDPGKTYEQYF
TRBV29-1,NA,14,TRBJ2-3,NA,TGCAGCGTTGAAAGGACAGCTAGCACAGATACGCAGTATTTT,CSVERTASTDTQYF
TRBV7-2,NA,15,TRBJ1-2,NA,TGTGCCAGCAGCTTAACGGCAGAAAGCTTCTATGGCTACACCTTC,CASSLTAESFYGYTF
TRBV5-1,NA,15,TRBJ1-1,NA,TGCGCCAGCAGCTTGGGAGAGCTGATGAACACTGAAGCTTTCTTT,CASSLGELMNTEAFF
TRBV2,TRBD2,14,TRBJ2-1,NA,TGTGCCAGCACCGGGACTAGCGAATACAATGAGCAGTTCTTC,CASTGTSEYNEQFF
TRBV19,TRBD2,14,TRBJ2-7,NA,TGTGCCAGTAAAGCGGGAGATGATCTCAACGAGCAGTACTTC,CASKAGDDLNEQYF
TRBV7-9,TRBD2,16,TRBJ2-7,NA,TGTGCCAGCAGCTTAGGGTCCGGGCCGGGAGGGGACGAGCAGTACTTC,CASSLGSGPGGDEQYF
TRBV9,NA,14,TRBJ2-2,NA,TGTGCCAGCAGCGTAGCTTCCCTTCCCGGGGAGCTGTTTTTT,CASSVASLPGELFF